This T cell receptor (beta chain) derives from a study of beta chain features in type 1 diabetes. Study outcomes and limitations: A moderate, significant TCRB CDR3 shortening appeared in type 1 diabetes across four CD4+ subsets.

Every bit of the isolated RNA underwent reverse transcription, so sequencing read expressed TCRB transcripts. Data came from immunoSEQ multiplex PCR; TCRdb stores just in-frame clones and leaves some out. The table has 300,000 to 350,000 clones, roughly 14% seen once; the top ten hold about 0.016%. As to this clone: What it recognizes is unknown.

The V gene end was trimmed by 4 bases and the J gene end by 7 bases; junction bases not matched to a gene: 13. CDR3 size: 16 residues. CDR1 is SGHRS, CDR2 YFSETQ, per germline. Source material: naive CD4+ T cells from blood. The receptor comes from a woman aged 18-30 years with type 1 diabetes. The chain carries TRBV5-1 and TRBJ2-2; TRBD1 aligns across 7 bases. The CDR3 coding sequence is TGCGCCAGCAGCCCGGACAGGACAGGAATAAACGGGGAGCTGTTTTTT. Protein product: CASSPDRTGINGELFF.